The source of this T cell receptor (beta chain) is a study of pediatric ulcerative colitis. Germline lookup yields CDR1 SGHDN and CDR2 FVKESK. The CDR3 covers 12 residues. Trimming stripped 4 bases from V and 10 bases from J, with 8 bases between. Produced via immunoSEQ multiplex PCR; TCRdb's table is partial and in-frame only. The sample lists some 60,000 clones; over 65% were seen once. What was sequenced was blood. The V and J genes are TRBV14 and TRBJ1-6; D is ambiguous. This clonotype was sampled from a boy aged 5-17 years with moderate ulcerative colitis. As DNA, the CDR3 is TGTGCCAGCAGCCCGACTTTGTCACCCCTCCACTTT. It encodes CASSPTLSPLHF.